The sequence of this T cell receptor (beta chain) was determined in a study of cytomegalovirus exposure and HLA in healthy donors. PCR primers comprised 60 Vbeta and 13 Jbeta primers. Authors' data handling: There were tens of millions of unique TCR beta chains by a later count, and approximately 11 million of them were shared. Profiled with immunoSEQ multiplex PCR; TCRdb holds only in-frame clones, not every one. The V and J calls and clone size come from that table; D and trimming were worked out from the DNA. This table holds 150,000 to 180,000 clones, roughly three quarters found once. Study-wide findings and caveats: The study recorded 150 to 200 TCR beta chains that were cytomegalovirus-associated. Association of approximately 16,000 TCR beta sequences with HLA alleles was found at 0.05 false discovery rate in a later analysis. In most subjects, TCR beta sequences reportedly gave accurate predictions of HLA-A and HLA-B alleles.

Turning to this clone: What it recognizes is unknown.

V was cut by 3 bases and J by 0 bases, with 12 bases left in between. Germline V gene data show CDR1 as MNHNS and CDR2 as SASEGT. The CDR3 loop spans 15 amino acids. Sequencing was performed on PBMCs. The receptor was derived from a man aged 25-45 years in good health and CMV-seropositive. The V and J genes are TRBV6-1 and TRBJ2-7; possible D gene TRBD1, 5 bases. The CDR3 reads CASSDTRTISYEQYF. CDR3 coding DNA: TGTGCCAGCAGTGACACCAGGACAATCTCCTACGAGCAGTACTTC.